This T cell receptor beta chain was retrieved from a study of response to subunit inactivated influenza vaccine. Germline lookup yields CDR1 SGHTA and CDR2 FQGNSA. The CDR3 length is 13 residues. J was trimmed by 15 bases and V by 6 bases; bases with no gene match: 9. On this clonotype itself: The antigen is undetermined.

TCRdb processed the RT-PCR reads anew with MiXCR; each CDR3 protein has one entry. The sample includes some 500,000 distinct CDR3 sequences, roughly 23% seen only once; the top ten take 1.9%. Points from the study as a whole: T cells newly recruited by each seasonal influenza vaccination are few, the authors suggested.

Source: CD4+ T cells sorted from PBMCs, taken roughly 5 days after vaccination. V and J are TRBV7-2 and TRBJ2-1; TRBD2 aligns across 12 bases. The origin of this receptor is a man aged 50 to 59 who received an inactivated influenza vaccine. CDR3 coding DNA: TGTGCCAGCAGTTATCGGACTAGCGGGGTAGCGTTCTTC. Amino acids: CASSYRTSGVAFF.